The clone carrying this T cell receptor beta chain was recorded at least ten times. CDR1 is SGHAT, CDR2 FQNNGV, per germline. The CDR3 is 14 amino acids. Trimming shortened V by 4 bases and J by 2 bases, and 11 bases separated the two germline ends. The data were taken from a study of spatial heterogeneity in lung cancer. Study overall: Beta-chain sequences were consistently detected more often than alpha-chain sequences. In the raw reads, each unique TCR and UMI combination was present more than ten times on average.

A unique molecular identifier was attached to every TCR cDNA molecule. TCRdb fed the 5' RACE reads into MiXCR, producing one record per CDR3 protein. Of 40,000 to 45,000 distinct CDR3 sequences in the sample, approximately 6.9% were seen once. The time point is: sample taken at primary tumor resection. Whole RNA was taken from tumor, nontumor lung or frozen PBMC; it was then sequenced unsorted. The sequences come from PBMCs, collected at surgery. This clonotype was sampled from a female donor with early-stage non-small cell lung cancer. This chain connects TRBV11-2 to TRBJ1-2, with D perhaps matching TRBD1 (6 bases). CDR3 protein: CASSSSTGNYGYTF. In nucleotides, the CDR3 is TGTGCCAGCAGCTCTTCGACAGGCAACTATGGCTACACCTTC.